A selection of T cell receptor beta chains follows, all from one sample in a study of cytomegalovirus exposure and HLA in healthy donors. Clones were read by immunoSEQ multiplex PCR, and TCRdb kept only the in-frame ones, dropping some. The sample contains 210,000 or so clones, about 80% of which appear only once. Sequenced material: PBMCs. These receptors all stem from a man between 18 and 29 years old in good health and CMV-seronegative. CDR3s leave out the opening cysteine and the closing phenylalanine or tryptophan. For some rows the clone size is stated as once, few or many, or as a class when expanded; others skip it.

j_call,v_call,clone_size,cdr3_aa
TRBJ2-3,TRBV12-5,NA,ASGLGLAGVTDTQY
TRBJ2-2,TRBV6-5,NA,ASSYELTGELF
TRBJ2-1,TRBV30,NA,ACTSPAGGPGNEQF
TRBJ2-4,TRBV15,once,ATSREGLGTGENIQY
TRBJ1-1,TRBV30,once,AWSVERQGGGAF
NA,TRBV10-1,NA,ASSESSSGEQY
TRBJ2-1,TRBV27,NA,ASSRRRGLWLAGLSYNEQF
TRBJ1-2,TRBV7-9,NA,ASSLDYDRGLSGYT
TRBJ2-1,TRBV9,few,ASSVVGGSYNEQF
TRBJ1-1,TRBV28,NA,ASSAGHRREAF
TRBJ2-3,TRBV5-6,NA,ASSLATVADTQY
TRBJ1-2,TRBV6-5,NA,ASSPRDRAYGYT
TRBJ2-5,TRBV7-2,NA,ASSLGGNRETQY
TRBJ2-7,TRBV11-2,NA,ASSLDRTTGQY
TRBJ2-7,TRBV5-5,NA,ASSPRTSGLYEQY
TRBJ1-5,TRBV2,few,ASILTPQNPQPQH
TRBJ1-1,TRBV7-8,NA,ASSRETGGAEAF
TRBJ2-1,TRBV2,NA,ASSEAAIPSGRYNEQF
TRBJ2-1,TRBV7-3,NA,ASSLKTSGESSYNEQF
TRBJ1-1,TRBV5-1,NA,ASSLGTEMNTEAF
TRBJ2-7,TRBV6-1,few,ASRPGLAGAYEQY
TRBJ1-2,TRBV18,NA,ASSPMEEQPRGYGYT
TRBJ2-7,TRBV30,NA,AWMTGGGEQY
TRBJ2-7,TRBV5-5,few,ASSYQEDYSYEQY
TRBJ2-3,TRBV9,NA,ASSVRGRTDTQY
TRBJ2-7,TRBV27,NA,ASSGQGSSYEQY
TRBJ2-1,TRBV5-4,NA,ASSRTGSSGSWNEQF
TRBJ1-3,TRBV29-1,once,SVEDSTSGNTIY
TRBJ2-7,TRBV7-2,NA,ASSLVVTSGSYEQY
TRBJ1-5,TRBV2,NA,ASSDSRSNQPQH
TRBJ2-7,TRBV13,NA,ASSSGTSGRAYEQY
TRBJ1-4,TRBV5-6,few,ASSLDRHNNEKLF
TRBJ1-1,TRBV9,NA,ASSVTGQGPQAF